The 32 T cell receptor beta chains listed next were all sequenced from one sample in a study of T-cell reconstitution after alpha-beta-depleted transplantation in children. Unique molecular identifiers tagged the TCRbeta library. Each CDR3 protein is one row after TCRdb ran MiXCR on the PCR reads. Here the sample spans about 190,000 distinct CDR3 sequences, approximately 6.8% being singletons. Sequenced here: PBMCs from the stem cell graft donor, sampled from the stem cell graft. All receptors come from a human donor who donated a stem cell graft to a child with Wiskott-Aldrich syndrome.

This clonotype was seen ten or more times. This sequence joins TRBV20-1 and TRBJ1-4, with D uncertain. The ends were cut back, 6 bases at V and 5 bases at J, with 10 bases in the middle. CDR1 DFQATT and CDR2 SNEGSKA come from the germline V gene (reference sequence). This CDR3 is 12 amino acids long. CDR3 region: CSAHRPNEKLFF. DNA of the CDR3: TGCAGTGCCCACCGTCCCAATGAAAAACTGTTTTTT.

This clonotype was recorded many times. V is TRBV27 and J is TRBJ2-7; D may be TRBD1 or TRBD2 (5 bases each). V lost 6 bases and J 3 bases, leaving 15 bases between the germline ends. The CDR3 consists of 14 residues. CDR1 is MNHEY, CDR2 SMNVEV, per germline (reference sequence). CDR3 sequence (DNA): TGTGCCAGCAGGGGTTTTGGGACGCACTACGAGCAGTACTTC. Protein sequence: CASRGFGTHYEQYF.

There are many counts of this clonotype. The J gene is TRBJ1-1, the V gene TRBV12-3 or TRBV12-4; D not resolved. CDR3 size: 13 residues. The V end lost 3 bases, the J end lost 3 bases, and 8 bases lay between the germline ends. The CDR3 region has the DNA TGTGCCAGCAGTTTGAGCAGAGACACTGAAGCTTTCTTT. This sequence encodes CASSLSRDTEAFF.

This clonotype was seen ten or more times. The chain couples TRBV20-1 to TRBJ2-3, with TRBD1 matching over 10 bases. V gave up 6 bases and J gave up 3 bases; unmatched junction bases: 6. The CDR3 runs 14 residues. Germline lookup yields CDR1 DFQATT and CDR2 SNEGSKA (reference sequence). The CDR3 DNA follows: TGCAGTGCCCCCAGACAGGGGGCAACAGATACGCAGTATTTT. Protein product: CSAPRQGATDTQYF.

In this sample, this clonotype turned up many times. The chain carries TRBV4-1 and TRBJ1-5; 9 bases align to TRBD1. The CDR3 contains 15 residues. Per the germline V gene, CDR1 is MGHRA and CDR2 is YSYEKL. The V and J ends lost 3 bases and 12 bases, in that order; junction bases with no gene match: 12. The CDR3 region has the DNA TGCGCCAGCAGCCAGGACGGACAGGGGAATTCGCTCCAGCATTTT. The encoded protein is CASSQDGQGNSLQHF.

This clonotype was counted at least ten times. The chain carries TRBV29-1 and TRBJ2-1; 7 bases fit TRBD2. This CDR3 contains 15 residues. The J segment lost 3 bases and the V segment lost 6 bases, leaving 11 bases of the junction unmatched. Germline CDR1 reads SQVTM; CDR2 reads ANQGSEA. The CDR3 region is CSVDTGTKVYNEQFF. CDR3 nucleotides: TGCAGCGTCGACACCGGGACTAAAGTCTACAATGAGCAGTTCTTC.

The chain employs TRBV7-8 and TRBJ1-6; a weak D match, TRBD1 (5 bases). The germline V gene has CDR1 SGHVS and CDR2 FQNEAQ. The V end was cut by 5 bases, the J end by 5 bases, with 10 bases between. The CDR3 is 14 residues long. The CDR3 DNA reads as TGTGCCAGCAGCCCTACGACAGATAATTCACCCCTCCACTTT. This sequence encodes CASSPTTDNSPLHF.

This clonotype appeared many times. This chain uses TRBV5-1 with TRBJ2-1, with D tentatively TRBD1 or TRBD2 (5 bases each). Trimming cost V 0 bases and J 0 bases, with 7 bases left between them. CDR1 SGHRS and CDR2 YFSETQ come from the germline V gene. This CDR3 has 15 amino acids. The CDR3: CASSLEGSSYNEQFF. The CDR3 DNA is TGCGCCAGCAGCTTGGAGGGGAGCTCCTACAATGAGCAGTTCTTC. Using reference TRBV5-1 and TRBJ2-1 for the parts outside the CDR3, the full variable domain is KAGVTQTPRYLIKTRGQQVTLSCSPISGHRSVSWYQQTPGQGLQFLFEYFSETQRNKGNFPGRFSGRQFSNSRSEMNVSTLELGDSALYLCASSLEGSSYNEQFFGPGTRLTVL.

In this sample, this clonotype turned up many times. The chain combines TRBV10-2 with TRBJ2-7; D may be TRBD1 (5 bases). This CDR3 has 16 amino acids. V dropped 3 bases and J dropped 4 bases, with 19 bases sitting between them. The germline CDR1 and CDR2 sequences are WSHSY and SAAADI. CDR3 coding DNA: TGCGCCAGCAGTGATTTAGGCAGGGCGGATCAATACGAGCAGTACTTC. Its protein product is CASSDLGRADQYEQYF.

In its sample, this clonotype was seen many times. In DNA form, the CDR3 reads TGTGCCAGCAGTATCAGGATAGACTATAATTCACCCCTCCACTTT. This translates into CASSIRIDYNSPLHF. The chain has TRBV12-3 or TRBV12-4 and TRBJ1-6; D is unresolved. The CDR3 has 15 residues. Trimming left V 5 bases short and J 3 bases short, with 11 bases between.

V gene TRBV4-1 combines with J gene TRBJ2-7; 8 bases map to TRBD2. There are 15 residues in the CDR3. Trimming removed 3 bases from V and 1 base from J; junction bases left unmatched: 5. Per germline, CDR1 MGHRA and CDR2 YSYEKL. The CDR3 loop reads CASSHFSGASYEQYF. CDR3 bases: TGCGCCAGCAGCCATTTTAGCGGGGCTTCCTACGAGCAGTACTTC.

This clonotype was counted many times. The V gene is TRBV27, the J gene TRBJ2-2, with a tentative D call TRBD1 (6 bases). V was clipped by 5 bases and J by 4 bases, with 17 bases between them. Per the germline V gene, CDR1 is MNHEY and CDR2 is SMNVEV (reference sequence). The CDR3 runs to 16 residues. The CDR3, as DNA: TGTGCCAGCAGTCCTTGGGGGCTAGCCCTCACCGGGGAGCTGTTTTTT. This codes for CASSPWGLALTGELFF.

This clonotype has at least ten counts. CDR3 sequence: CASRNINRVNTEAFF. The DNA for the CDR3 is TGTGCCAGCAGAAATATTAACAGGGTTAACACTGAAGCTTTCTTT. This chain uses TRBV12-3 or TRBV12-4 with TRBJ1-1; possible D gene TRBD1, 6 bases. This CDR3 contains 15 residues. V was clipped by 6 bases and J by 2 bases, with 16 bases between them.

This clonotype was recorded at least ten times. This chain uses TRBV7-2 with TRBJ2-5, with a tentative D call TRBD2 (7 bases). Trimming took off 1 base at V and 4 bases at J, with 16 bases between the two ends. The CDR3 consists of 16 residues. Germline V gene sequence: CDR1 SGHTA, CDR2 FQGNSA. CDR3 region: CASSLDGGLAGETQYF. The CDR3 coding sequence is TGTGCCAGCAGCTTAGACGGGGGGCTCGCTGGAGAGACCCAGTACTTC.

Many counts were recorded for this clonotype. The V and J genes are TRBV12-3 or TRBV12-4 and TRBJ1-1, with D uncertain. V was pared by 1 base and J by 5 bases, with 8 bases between. The CDR3 is 13 amino acids. Here the CDR3 DNA reads TGTGCCAGCAGTTTAGGGGCCCCTACTGAAGCTTTCTTT. Translation: CASSLGAPTEAFF.

This clonotype showed up many times. This rearrangement joins TRBV30 to TRBJ1-6, with 9 bases aligning to TRBD1. V lost 7 bases and J lost 8; bases outside the gene matches: 6. Germline assignment: CDR1 GTSNPN and CDR2 SVGIG (reference sequence). The CDR3 extends over 13 amino acids. The CDR3 here is CASGDREYSPLHF. CDR3 bases: TGTGCCTCGGGGGACAGGGAATATTCACCCCTCCACTTT.

This clonotype was recorded at least ten times. The DNA is omitted, as the CDR3 cannot be located on it reliably, and the CDR3 follows TCRdb's listing. The J gene is TRBJ1-5, the V gene TRBV15. Germline V gene lookup returns CDR1 LNHNV and CDR2 YYDKDF (reference sequence). The CDR3 is 16 residues long, counting both termini. This CDR3 reads CATSRDFGEGSQPQHF.

This clonotype was counted at least ten times. The gene calls are TRBV2 and TRBJ1-1; D may be TRBD1 (5 bases). Deletions cut 1 base from V and 3 bases from J, with 6 bases between. In germline, CDR1 is SNHLY, CDR2 FYNNEI. CDR3 length equals 13 residues. CDR3 sequence: CASSEGGDTEAFF. CDR3 DNA sequence: TGTGCCAGCAGTGAAGGGGGCGACACTGAAGCTTTCTTT.

This clonotype was observed at least ten times. The rearrangement uses TRBV6-5 and TRBJ2-7, with 7 bases lining up with TRBD2. Trimming took 2 bases from V and 3 from J; bases not matched to a gene: 10. Germline CDR1 and CDR2: MNHEY and SVGAGI. The CDR3 totals 16 residues. The CDR3 nucleotides read TGTGCCAGCAGTTACGCAAACGCGGGGGATATCTACGAGCAGTACTTC. It encodes CASSYANAGDIYEQYF.

This clonotype came up many times. The V call is TRBV7-9, the J call TRBJ2-7; D possibly corresponds to TRBD2 (5 bases). The germline V gene has CDR1 SEHNR and CDR2 FQNEAQ (reference sequence). With 1 base removed from V and 7 bases from J, the gap between germline ends came to 14 bases. The CDR3 consists of 14 residues. CDR3 bases: TGTGCCAGCAGCTTAGACTCCCGGGGTAAGGAGCAGTACTTC. This translates into CASSLDSRGKEQYF.

In this sample, this clonotype turned up many times. This rearrangement joins TRBV5-5 to TRBJ2-1, with 10 bases identical to TRBD2. The germline V gene has CDR1 SGHKS and CDR2 YYEKEE (reference sequence). With V trimmed by 0 bases and J by 4 bases, 4 bases remained unmatched. The CDR3 runs to 16 residues. The CDR3 DNA follows: TGTGCCAGCAGCTTGGCCTGGACTAGCGGTTACAATGAGCAGTTCTTC. Protein product: CASSLAWTSGYNEQFF.

This clonotype was counted at least ten times. The V call is TRBV7-9, the J call TRBJ2-1, with a possible D match to TRBD1 (6 bases). V was trimmed by 5 bases and J by 7 bases, leaving 18 bases between them. The CDR3 extends over 15 amino acids. The V gene's germline CDR1 is SEHNR and CDR2 FQNEAQ (reference sequence). The CDR3 bases are TGTGCCAGCAGCCCATACCGGGACATGTTGAATGAGCAGTTCTTC. Residues: CASSPYRDMLNEQFF.

This clonotype was counted a few times. The gene calls are TRBV20-1 and TRBJ2-3, with D possibly matching TRBD2 (6 bases). V was shortened by 1 base and J by 0 bases, with 11 bases between the two germline ends. The CDR3 extends over 15 amino acids. Germline CDR1 and CDR2: DFQATT and SNEGSKA (reference sequence). CDR3 coding DNA: TGCAGTGCTAGAGGGACTAAAGTTAGCACAGATACGCAGTATTTT. The encoded protein is CSARGTKVSTDTQYF.

Many counts were recorded for this clonotype. At one end the junction does not follow the germline gene, possibly because of a read error. This chain uses TRBV12-3 or TRBV12-4 with TRBJ1-2; D not certain. CDR3 size: 14 residues. In DNA form, the CDR3 reads TGTGCCAACAGTTGGGATCGGCTTGGCTATGGCTACACCTTC. Translating gives CANSWDRLGYGYTF.

This clonotype was counted at least ten times. The J gene is TRBJ2-5, the V gene TRBV5-1; D is ambiguous. The CDR3 sequence is 13 residues long. Germline V gene data show CDR1 as SGHRS and CDR2 as YFSETQ. Trimming stripped 8 bases from V and 1 base from J, with 12 bases between. The CDR3 DNA is TGCGCCAGTACCACAGTGCCCCAAGAGACCCAGTACTTC. It yields the protein CASTTVPQETQYF.

The table lists this clonotype with many counts. The chain couples TRBV5-1 to TRBJ2-1; weak D call: TRBD2 (6 bases). CDR1 SGHRS and CDR2 YFSETQ come from the germline V gene. V lost 0 bases and J lost 4, with 11 bases in between. The CDR3 extends over 15 amino acids. The CDR3 loop is CASSLAGSFYNEQFF. In DNA form, the CDR3 reads TGCGCCAGCAGCTTGGCCGGGAGCTTTTACAATGAGCAGTTCTTC.

V usage is TRBV5-1 and J usage is TRBJ2-2; D may be TRBD1 (6 bases). The CDR3 contains 15 residues. The germline V and J ends were trimmed by 0 bases and 7 bases, with 13 bases remaining between them. Germline CDR1 SGHRS, CDR2 YFSETQ. The CDR3 protein is CASSLDYPGDGELFF. Here the CDR3 DNA reads TGCGCCAGCAGCTTGGATTATCCAGGGGACGGGGAGCTGTTTTTT.

There are a few counts of this clonotype. This CDR3 reads CASSPPLAGGSADTQYF. The CDR3 DNA sequence: TGCGCCAGCAGCCCTCCACTAGCGGGGGGTTCAGCAGATACGCAGTATTTT. The V call is TRBV5-1, the J call TRBJ2-3, with 12 bases aligning to TRBD2. CDR3 size: 17 residues. The ends lost 4 bases at V and 4 bases at J; junction bases unmatched: 10. The germline CDR1 and CDR2 sequences are SGHRS and YFSETQ.

In this sample, this clonotype turned up many times. The DNA for the CDR3 is TGTGCCAGCAGCCGGGGCGGACTAGCGGGGGTAAACTCCTACGAGCAGTACTTC. Translated, it gives CASSRGGLAGVNSYEQYF. V gene TRBV11-1 combines with J gene TRBJ2-7; TRBD2 agrees at 13 bases. Germline assignment: CDR1 SGHAT and CDR2 FQDESV (reference sequence). V was pared by 5 bases and J by 0 bases, with 10 bases of the junction left unmatched. The CDR3 covers 18 residues.

The chain uses TRBV7-9 and TRBJ2-7; D gene uncertain. Germline V CDR1 and CDR2: SEHNR, FQNEAQ (reference sequence). The CDR3 totals 13 residues. Deletions cut 10 bases from V and 6 bases from J, with 19 bases between. Here the CDR3 reads CAMGPGLLCEQYF. The CDR3 nucleotides are TGTGCCATGGGCCCTGGGCTCCTCTGCGAGCAGTACTTC.

This clonotype was recorded at least ten times. V and J are TRBV20-1 and TRBJ1-5; no clear D. Germline CDR1 is DFQATT and CDR2 is SNEGSKA (reference sequence). V lost 7 bases and J 1 base, leaving 8 bases between the germline ends. The CDR3 has 12 amino acids. In DNA, the CDR3 is TGCAGTGTCGGAAGGAGCAATCAGCCCCAGCATTTT. Translation: CSVGRSNQPQHF.

This clonotype was picked up many times. The CDR3 DNA follows: TGTGCCAGCAGACAAGGGACAGGGGGCGGTGGTGAAAAACTGTTTTTT. Its translation is CASRQGTGGGGEKLFF. V is TRBV7-9 and J is TRBJ1-4; 12 nucleotides line up with TRBD1. Germline V gene data show CDR1 as SEHNR and CDR2 as FQNEAQ (reference sequence). J gave up 7 bases and V 6 bases, and 9 bases lay outside the gene matches. The CDR3 spans 16 residues.